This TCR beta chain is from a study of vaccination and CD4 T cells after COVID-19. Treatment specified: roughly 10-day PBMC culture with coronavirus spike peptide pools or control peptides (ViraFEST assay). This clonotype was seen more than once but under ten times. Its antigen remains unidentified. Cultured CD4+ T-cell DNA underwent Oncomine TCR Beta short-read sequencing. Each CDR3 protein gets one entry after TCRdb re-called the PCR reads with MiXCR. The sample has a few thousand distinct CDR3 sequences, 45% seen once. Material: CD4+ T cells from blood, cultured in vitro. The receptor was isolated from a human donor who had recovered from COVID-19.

The CDR3 sequence: CASSLGHGDTQYF. The CDR3 nucleotides read TGCGCCAGCAGTCTGGGCCATGGAGATACGCAGTATTTT. The chain employs TRBV5-1 and TRBJ2-3; D unresolved. The V gene's germline CDR1 is SGHRS and CDR2 YFSETQ. The CDR3 extends over 13 amino acids. V dropped 5 bases and J dropped 5 bases, with 12 bases sitting between them.